The present T cell receptor (beta chain) was sequenced within a study of cytomegalovirus exposure and HLA in healthy donors. Both 60 Vbeta primers and 13 Jbeta primers went into the PCR. Profiled with immunoSEQ multiplex PCR; TCRdb holds only in-frame clones, not every one. The top ten clones hold 3.5% to 4% of a sample with about 300,000 clones, roughly 85% of them seen once. In germline, CDR1 is LNHDA, CDR2 SQIVND (reference sequence). The CDR3 covers 16 residues. Between the trimmed V and J ends, which lost 1 base and 4 bases, there was a span of 16 bases. Findings and caveats of the study: Earlier findings revealed that most TCR beta V segments proved productive either about 90% or about 30% of the time. Researchers reported from a later analysis that most CMV-associated TCR beta chains appeared HLA-restricted. In a later analysis, specific HLA alleles were associated with 15,000 or so TCR beta sequences at a 0.05 false discovery rate. It was reported that the classifier diagnosed cytomegalovirus status with high specificity and sensitivity in both the original and validation cohorts.

Comments on this clone: The antigen is undetermined.

The chain links TRBV19 to TRBJ2-5; maybe TRBD2 (5 bases). The receptor comes from a man between 35 and 55 years old in good health and CMV-seropositive. Specimen: PBMCs. The CDR3 here is CASSIVFERQRETQYF. The DNA of the CDR3 is TGTGCCAGTAGTATAGTCTTTGAGCGGCAAAGAGAGACCCAGTACTTC.